This entry lists 31 T cell receptor beta chains sequenced from one sample in a study of patients and donors after allogeneic stem cell transplantation. TCRdb reanalysed the RT-PCR reads using MiXCR and keeps one entry per CDR3 protein. The sample holds 20,000 to 25,000 distinct CDR3 sequences, 29% seen once. What was sequenced was blood, either unsorted or a sorted T cell fraction (not recorded which). The receptors come from a human donor who was either an allogeneic HSCT recipient or a stem cell or donor lymphocyte infusion donor (not recorded which). It is not recorded whose cells these are; they may come from a transplant donor.

V is TRBV6-5 and J is TRBJ2-7; D is perhaps TRBD2 (6 bases). The germline V gene has CDR1 MNHEY and CDR2 SVGAGI. The CDR3 loop spans 15 amino acids. V lost 5 bases and J 4 bases, leaving 18 bases between the germline ends. The CDR3 spells CASSLARGSRYEQYV. The CDR3 DNA reads as TGTGCCAGCAGTCTCGCCCGGGGGTCCAGGTACGAGCAGTACGTC.

The V call is TRBV4-2, the J call TRBJ1-6, with D maybe TRBD1 (6 bases). This CDR3 contains 17 residues. Looked up from germline, CDR1 is LGHNA and CDR2 is YNFKEQ. The V gene lost 3 bases and the J gene lost 5 bases, with 17 bases spanning the gap. The CDR3 region has the DNA TGTGCCAGCAGCCAGCCTCTAGGGGGGTGGGATAATTCACCCCTCCACTTT. It codes for CASSQPLGGWDNSPLHF.

This clonotype was found a few times. The V and J genes are TRBV24-1 and TRBJ2-5; tentative D call: TRBD2 (5 bases). CDR3 size: 14 residues. V was pared by 1 base and J by 3 bases, with 8 bases between. Germline V lookup: CDR1 KGHDR, CDR2 SFDVKD. CDR3: CATSDLSGEETQYF. DNA of the CDR3: TGTGCCACCAGTGATTTATCCGGGGAAGAGACCCAGTACTTC.

J is TRBJ1-5 and V is TRBV20-1; D not certain. This CDR3 has 13 amino acids. Trimming pared 6 bases from V and 1 base from J, leaving 10 bases between. In germline, CDR1 is DFQATT, CDR2 SNEGSKA (reference sequence). The CDR3 DNA reads TGCAGTGCAGGACTACTAAGCAATCAGCCCCAGCATTTT. Amino acid sequence: CSAGLLSNQPQHF.

The chain has TRBV12-3 or TRBV12-4 and TRBJ1-3; possibly TRBD1 for D (6 bases). The CDR3 covers 15 residues. With 5 bases removed from V and 2 bases from J, the gap between germline ends came to 13 bases. CDR3 nucleotides: TGTGCCAGCAGTCTTACAGGGAAGCCTGGAAACACCATATATTTT. Its translation is CASSLTGKPGNTIYF.

This clonotype was picked up a small number of times. The J gene is TRBJ2-4, the V gene TRBV7-2; TRBD2 aligns across 10 bases. In germline, CDR1 is SGHTA, CDR2 FQGNSA. The trim removed 7 bases at V and 6 bases at J, leaving 6 bases unmatched. This CDR3 has 14 residues. The CDR3 bases are TGTGCCAGCACCCCAGGACTAGCGGTAAACATTCAGTACTTC. Amino acid sequence: CASTPGLAVNIQYF.

This clonotype was picked up a small number of times. V usage is TRBV20-1 and J usage is TRBJ1-4; no clear D gene. Germline V CDR1 and CDR2: DFQATT, SNEGSKA (reference sequence). With 7 bases removed from V and 8 bases from J, the gap between germline ends came to 11 bases. This CDR3 is built from 11 residues. The CDR3 region has the DNA TGCAGTGTTGACCACCGGGAAAAACTGTTTTTT. It codes for CSVDHREKLFF.

V gene TRBV7-2 combines with J gene TRBJ2-3, with D perhaps matching TRBD2 (6 bases). V lost 3 bases to trimming and J lost 0 bases, with 13 bases between them. The CDR3 is made up of 16 amino acids. The germline V gene encodes CDR1 SGHTA and CDR2 FQGNSA. The CDR3 sequence is CASSFQRARSTDTQYF. In nucleotides, the CDR3 is TGTGCCAGCAGCTTTCAGCGGGCCAGGAGCACAGATACGCAGTATTTT.

This clonotype was seen more than once but under ten times. The chain combines TRBV5-1 with TRBJ1-2; 10 bases are shared with TRBD1. The CDR3 loop spans 13 amino acids. Germline V CDR1 and CDR2: SGHRS, YFSETQ. Trimming took 5 bases from V and 4 from J; bases not matched to a gene: 2. The CDR3 protein is CASRWTGGYGYTF. The DNA of the CDR3 is TGCGCCAGCAGGTGGACAGGGGGCTATGGCTACACCTTC.

The J gene is TRBJ2-1, the V gene TRBV2, with 8 bases matching TRBD2. The V gene end was trimmed by 6 bases and the J gene end by 8 bases; junction bases not matched to a gene: 18. Germline V gene data show CDR1 as SNHLY and CDR2 as FYNNEI. The CDR3 length is 17 residues. The CDR3 DNA is TGTGCCAGCAGGTACACCCTCGGGGGGGCAAAGAGGGATGAGCAGTTCTTC. This gives the protein CASRYTLGGAKRDEQFF.

This rearrangement joins TRBV27 to TRBJ1-2; D unclear. The germline gives CDR1 MNHEY, CDR2 SMNVEV (reference sequence). The V and J ends lost 8 bases and 8 bases respectively, with 18 bases between them. The CDR3 length is 13 residues. The DNA of the CDR3 is TGTGCCAGCCGACGGAGCCTAATATACGGCTACACCTTC. Translation gives CASRRSLIYGYTF.

The rearrangement uses TRBV7-9 and TRBJ1-2; tentatively, D is TRBD1 (5 bases). The CDR3 runs to 13 residues. Trimming removed 7 bases from V and 4 bases from J, with 13 bases in between. The germline V gene has CDR1 SEHNR and CDR2 FQNEAQ (reference sequence). Written as DNA, the CDR3 is TGTGCCAGCAACCCTCGGGGGAGCTATGGCTACACCTTC. Translation gives CASNPRGSYGYTF.

There are many counts of this clonotype. The chain is built from TRBV10-3 and TRBJ1-1; 7 nucleotides agree with TRBD1. The CDR3 is 12 residues long. The V and J ends lost 4 bases and 8 bases, in that order; junction bases with no gene match: 4. The germline V gene encodes CDR1 ENHRY and CDR2 SYGVKD. The CDR3 coding sequence is TGTGCCATCAGTGGGGACAGTTCGGAAGCTTTCTTT. This codes for CAISGDSSEAFF.

The chain couples TRBV5-1 to TRBJ2-1, with TRBD2 matching 7 bases. Germline CDR1 SGHRS, CDR2 YFSETQ. The CDR3 contains 14 residues. V gave up 5 bases and J gave up 2 bases; unmatched junction bases: 4. CDR3 residues: CASSRGRAYNEQFF. CDR3 bases: TGCGCCAGCAGTCGAGGGAGGGCCTACAATGAGCAGTTCTTC. The complete variable domain, with remaining parts taken from reference TRBV5-1 and TRBJ2-1, reads KAGVTQTPRYLIKTRGQQVTLSCSPISGHRSVSWYQQTPGQGLQFLFEYFSETQRNKGNFPGRFSGRQFSNSRSEMNVSTLELGDSALYLCASSRGRAYNEQFFGPGTRLTVL.

The chain has TRBV6-5 and TRBJ1-1; D unclear. The CDR3 has 14 amino acids. V shed 6 bases and J shed 1 base, with 12 bases lying between them. Germline CDR1 reads MNHEY; CDR2 reads SVGAGI. The CDR3 sequence is CASSRHSGNTEAFF. CDR3 nucleotides: TGTGCCAGCAGCCGTCATTCCGGGAACACTGAAGCTTTCTTT.

CDR3 in amino acids: CASSHGGPRDEKLFF. CDR3 nucleotides: TGTGCCAGCAGCCACGGGGGGCCGCGGGATGAAAAACTGTTTTTT. The chain carries TRBV6-5 and TRBJ1-4; tentative D call: TRBD1 (6 bases). The germline gives CDR1 MNHEY, CDR2 SVGAGI. V shed 6 bases and J shed 6 bases, with 17 bases lying between them. There are 15 residues in the CDR3.

This clonotype has a handful of counts. CDR3: CASSFAYNSPLHF. The CDR3 DNA reads as TGTGCCAGCAGTTTCGCCTATAATTCACCCCTCCACTTT. The chain couples TRBV28 to TRBJ1-6; no clear D. Trimming shortened V by 3 bases and J by 2 bases, and 2 bases separated the two germline ends. This CDR3 contains 13 residues. Per germline, CDR1 MDHEN and CDR2 SYDVKM.

V gene TRBV5-6 combines with J gene TRBJ2-7; D might be TRBD1 (6 bases). This CDR3 comprises 14 residues. The V gene lost 4 bases and the J gene lost 3 bases, with 14 bases spanning the gap. CDR1 is SGHDT and CDR2 is YYEEEE in the germline V gene. This chain's CDR3 is CASSAGTGIYEQYV. In nucleotides, the CDR3 is TGTGCCAGCAGCGCGGGTACAGGGATCTACGAGCAGTACGTC.

This clonotype has a handful of counts. The gene calls are TRBV7-8 and TRBJ2-5; 8 bases fit TRBD1. Germline-derived CDR1 and CDR2 are SGHVS and FQNEAQ. After removal of 4 bases from V and 5 bases from J, the junction contained 6 bases not matched to a gene. The CDR3 is 14 residues long. The DNA of the CDR3 is TGTGCCAGCAGCTCCCGGACAGGGAGGGAGACCCAGTACTTC. It yields the protein CASSSRTGRETQYF.

This clonotype was observed many times. This chain joins TRBV6-5 and TRBJ1-5; 7 bases match TRBD1. The CDR3 totals 15 residues. Germline CDR1 and CDR2: MNHEY and SVGAGI. The V segment lost 6 bases and the J segment 5 bases; nucleotides outside the gene matches: 10. CDR3 region: CASSPTGNGHQPQHF. The CDR3 coding sequence is TGTGCCAGCAGCCCGACAGGGAACGGCCATCAGCCCCAGCATTTT.

V gene TRBV11-2 combines with J gene TRBJ2-2; D perhaps matches TRBD2 (8 bases). CDR1 SGHAT and CDR2 FQNNGV come from the germline V gene. Trimming left V 4 bases short and J 2 bases short, with 20 bases between. The CDR3 is 18 amino acids. The DNA of the CDR3 is TGTGCCAGCAGCTACGGACTAGCAGGGGGAAACAACACCGGGGAGCTGTTTTTT. This gives the protein CASSYGLAGGNNTGELFF.

Many counts were recorded for this clonotype. This chain connects TRBV5-6 to TRBJ1-6; D is possibly TRBD1 (6 bases). This CDR3 contains 13 residues. Per germline, CDR1 SGHDT and CDR2 YYEEEE. Trimming took 3 bases from V and 8 from J, leaving 9 bases between them. CDR3: CASSSQGDSPLHF. The CDR3 DNA is TGTGCCAGCAGCTCACAGGGTGATTCACCCCTCCACTTT.

The chain combines TRBV29-1 with TRBJ2-1; 12 bases fit TRBD2. The CDR3 is 15 residues long. From germline, CDR1 is SQVTM and CDR2 ANQGSEA. The J segment lost 2 bases and the V segment lost 6 bases, leaving 5 bases of the junction unmatched. Written as DNA, the CDR3 is TGCAGCGTCAGGACTAGCGGGGCGCCCTACAATGAGCAGTTCTTC. Translating gives CSVRTSGAPYNEQFF.

This clonotype was counted at least ten times. The chain employs TRBV28 and TRBJ1-1, with 8 bases aligning to TRBD1. Looked up from germline, CDR1 is MDHEN and CDR2 is SYDVKM. The length of the CDR3 is 14 residues. The J segment lost 10 bases and the V segment lost 4 bases, leaving 11 bases of the junction unmatched. In nucleotides, the CDR3 is TGTGCCAGCAGTTCCTTTTACAGGGGGAAGGGAGCTTTCTTT. Translating gives CASSSFYRGKGAFF.

This rearrangement joins TRBV12-3 or TRBV12-4 to TRBJ1-4; 9 nucleotides agree with TRBD1. With V trimmed by 6 bases and J by 4 bases, 3 bases remained unmatched. There are 14 residues in the CDR3. The CDR3 is CASRLGQGNEKLFF. Written as DNA, the CDR3 is TGTGCCAGCAGACTGGGACAGGGTAATGAAAAACTGTTTTTT.

This clonotype has more than one count but fewer than ten. J is TRBJ1-1 and V is TRBV28, with 9 bases fitting TRBD1. The CDR3 spans 17 residues. V lost 4 bases and J lost 1; bases outside the gene matches: 10. The germline V gene encodes CDR1 MDHEN and CDR2 SYDVKM. The DNA of the CDR3 is TGTGCCAGCAGTTATAGTATGGGGACAGGGACGAACACTGAAGCTTTCTTT. It yields the protein CASSYSMGTGTNTEAFF.

This sequence joins TRBV5-1 and TRBJ1-1; 7 positions match TRBD1. The CDR3 totals 16 residues. Germline values: CDR1 SGHRS, CDR2 YFSETQ. Trimming cost V 3 bases and J 2 bases; bases outside gene matches: 10. In DNA, the CDR3 is TGCGCCAGCAGCTCACGACAGGGCTTCTTTAACACTGAAGCTTTCTTT. Encoded protein: CASSSRQGFFNTEAFF.

This clonotype is medium-sized (0.01 to 0.1%) within its sample. V is TRBV10-3 and J is TRBJ2-1, with 11 bases identical to TRBD1. The CDR3 runs 18 residues. Looked up from germline, CDR1 is ENHRY and CDR2 is SYGVKD. V was pared by 2 bases and J by 5 bases, with 11 bases of the junction left unmatched. The CDR3: CAISEGGSPGQGDNEQFF. DNA for the CDR3: TGTGCCATCAGTGAGGGTGGGTCCCCGGGACAGGGGGACAATGAGCAGTTCTTC.

This clonotype has only a few counts. The rearrangement uses TRBV29-1 and TRBJ1-2; 8 bases map to TRBD1. The trim removed 3 bases at V and 4 bases at J, leaving 10 bases unmatched. Germline V gene sequence: CDR1 SQVTM, CDR2 ANQGSEA. There are 15 residues in the CDR3. This CDR3 reads CSVDSRGLPFYGYTF. The CDR3 bases are TGCAGCGTTGACTCCAGGGGGCTACCATTCTATGGCTACACCTTC.

The chain uses TRBV9 and TRBJ1-3; 9 nucleotides agree with TRBD1. The germline V gene encodes CDR1 SGDLS and CDR2 YYNGEE. The CDR3 totals 15 residues. After removal of 4 bases from V and 4 bases from J, the junction contained 6 bases not matched to a gene. CDR3 amino acids: CASSPTGGTGNTIYF. CDR3 sequence (DNA): TGTGCCAGCAGCCCCACAGGGGGCACGGGAAACACCATATATTTT.

V gene TRBV28 combines with J gene TRBJ2-7; D unresolved. Germline CDR1 and CDR2: MDHEN and SYDVKM. V lost 7 bases to trimming and J lost 2 bases, with 12 bases between them. This CDR3 is built from 13 residues. The CDR3 loop is CASIIMYTYEQYV. The DNA of the CDR3 is TGTGCCAGCATTATCATGTATACCTACGAGCAGTACGTC.